The 27 T cell receptor beta chains given below trace back to one sample, sequenced in a study of brain metastases from non-small cell lung cancer. Assay used: immunoSEQ multiplex PCR; TCRdb lists only in-frame clones, some missing. The sample shows some 1,300 clones, 85% of them seen only once. The sequencing input was tissue from a brain metastasis. The source is a donor at least 40 years old with non-small cell lung cancer.

This sequence joins TRBV7-3 and TRBJ2-1; D is perhaps TRBD2 (6 bases). The CDR3 has 17 amino acids. V lost 5 bases and J lost 8, with 25 bases in between. Germline V CDR1 and CDR2: SGHTA, FQGTGA. The CDR3 spells CASSPSPGLPLNDEQFF. The CDR3, as DNA: TGTGCCAGCAGCCCATCTCCGGGACTCCCTTTGAACGATGAGCAGTTCTTC.

The rearrangement links TRBV6-8 to TRBJ2-3, with 8 bases lining up with TRBD1. The CDR3 spans 17 residues. The ends lost 5 bases at V and 2 bases at J; junction bases unmatched: 12. CDR1 MNHGY and CDR2 SAAAGT come from the germline V gene. The CDR3 reads CASSQGQGGPLTDTQYF. CDR3 nucleotide sequence: TGTGCCAGCAGTCAAGGACAGGGAGGCCCTCTCACAGATACGCAGTATTTT.

The chain is built from TRBV6-6 and TRBJ2-3; D gene unclear. CDR1 and CDR2 from the germline V gene are MNHNY and SVGAGI (reference sequence). Trimming took 6 bases from V and 4 from J, leaving 5 bases between them. The CDR3 is made up of 11 amino acids. As DNA, the CDR3 is TGTGCCAGCAGGGGCCCAGATACGCAGTATTTT. This sequence encodes CASRGPDTQYF.

The CDR3: CASRGQPGNIQYF. In nucleotides, the CDR3 is TGTGCCAGCAGGGGACAGCCCGGAAACATTCAGTACTTC. V gene TRBV6-4 combines with J gene TRBJ2-4; TRBD1 aligns across 7 bases. The V and J ends lost 6 bases and 6 bases, in that order; junction bases with no gene match: 5. Germline CDR1 and CDR2: MRHNA and SNTAGT. This CDR3 spans 13 amino acids.

The genes are TRBV29-1 and TRBJ2-1; D is uncertain. V was cut by 5 bases and J by 0 bases, with 8 bases left in between. Germline loops: CDR1 SQVTM, CDR2 ANQGSEA. The CDR3 has 13 amino acids. The CDR3 spells CSVTTLSYNEQFF. CDR3 DNA: TGCAGCGTTACTACCCTCTCCTACAATGAGCAGTTCTTC.

As regards this clone: This sample also contains other DNA sequences that code for the same CDR3. The chain is built from TRBV5-1 and TRBJ2-3; TRBD1 aligns across 7 bases. Germline V gene sequence: CDR1 SGHRS, CDR2 YFSETQ. CDR3 length: 15 residues. The ends lost 5 bases at V and 3 bases at J; junction bases unmatched: 9. The CDR3 nucleotides read TGCGCCAGCAGTTCGGACAGGTTGACTACAGATACGCAGTATTTT. It codes for CASSSDRLTTDTQYF.

The chain recombines TRBV7-2 with TRBJ2-5; TRBD1 matches at 7 bases. Germline V gives CDR1 SGHTA, CDR2 FQGNSA. Trimming took 1 base from V and 5 from J; bases not matched to a gene: 10. The CDR3 is 16 amino acids. CDR3 in DNA: TGTGCCAGCAGCTTAGGTTTAGTGAGGGGGCCTGAGACCCAGTACTTC. Translation: CASSLGLVRGPETQYF.

The genes are TRBV11-1 and TRBJ2-1; 7 bases are shared with TRBD2. The CDR3 length is 14 residues. CDR1 and CDR2 from the germline V gene are SGHAT and FQDESV (reference sequence). V was pared by 5 bases and J by 9 bases, with 10 bases of the junction left unmatched. CDR3 DNA sequence: TGTGCCAGCAGCCAACCGGGACTAAAGACTGAGCAGTTCTTC. Amino acid sequence: CASSQPGLKTEQFF.

This chain links TRBV27 with TRBJ1-5; 8 nucleotides agree with TRBD1. In germline, CDR1 is MNHEY, CDR2 SMNVEV (reference sequence). Trimming took 7 bases from V and 6 from J; bases not matched to a gene: 5. This CDR3 is 13 amino acids long. CDR3 coding DNA: TGTGCCAGCAAGACAGGGGTTGGTCAGCCCCAGCATTTT. As protein: CASKTGVGQPQHF.

The chain carries TRBV5-1 and TRBJ2-1; D is unresolved. Germline CDR1 SGHRS, CDR2 YFSETQ. V was shortened by 0 bases and J by 8 bases, with 12 bases between the two germline ends. CDR3 length: 14 amino acids. CDR3 bases: TGCGCCAGCAGCTTGGGGGCCCGAGTTGATGAGCAGTTCTTC. Residues: CASSLGARVDEQFF.

This clone occurred once. This chain uses TRBV25-1 with TRBJ1-1; D gene unclear. The CDR3 loop spans 14 amino acids. V lost 6 bases and J 5 bases, leaving 16 bases between the germline ends. Germline V gene data show CDR1 as MGHDK and CDR2 as SYGVNS. The CDR3 coding sequence is TGTGCCAGCAGCTCGATCGGTCGGCAAACTGAAGCTTTCTTT. Translated, it gives CASSSIGRQTEAFF. The full variable domain, in which reference TRBV25-1 and TRBJ1-1 provide the parts outside the CDR3, is EADIYQTPRYLVIGTGKKITLECSQTMGHDKMYWYQQDPGMELHLIHYSYGVNSTEKGDLSSESTVSRIRTEHFPLTLESARPSHTSQYLCASSSIGRQTEAFFGQGTRLTVV.

This chain uses TRBV5-4 with TRBJ2-1; 7 bases agree with TRBD1. With 0 bases clipped from V and 14 bases from J, the junction kept 5 bases outside the gene matches. This CDR3 has 12 residues. The germline V gene encodes CDR1 SGHNT and CDR2 YYREEE (reference sequence). CDR3 in amino acids: CASSLDLTGKFF. The CDR3 bases are TGTGCCAGCAGCTTGGATCTGACAGGGAAGTTCTTC.

V is TRBV29-1 and J is TRBJ1-2, with a tentative D call TRBD1 (6 bases). CDR3 length: 14 amino acids. In germline, CDR1 is SQVTM, CDR2 ANQGSEA. The germline V and J ends were trimmed by 7 bases and 4 bases, with 19 bases remaining between them. CDR3 region: CSGIGAGDTYGYTF. The DNA of the CDR3 is TGCAGCGGAATCGGGGCAGGGGATACCTATGGCTACACCTTC. Full variable domain (rest looked up from reference TRBV29-1 and TRBJ1-2): SAVISQKPSRDICQRGTSLTIQCQVDSQVTMMFWYRQQPGQSLTLIATANQGSEATYESGFVIDKFPISRPNLTFSTLTVSNMSPEDSSIYLCSGIGAGDTYGYTFGSGTRLTVV.

The CDR3 DNA follows: TGTGCCAGCAAGGGCGGAGGGGAGCTGAACACTGAAGCTTTCTTT. Amino acid sequence: CASKGGGELNTEAFF. V is TRBV9 and J is TRBJ1-1; a possible D gene is TRBD1 (5 bases). CDR3 length: 15 amino acids. Germline V lookup: CDR1 SGDLS, CDR2 YYNGEE. Trimming stripped 6 bases from V and 0 bases from J, with 15 bases between. The full variable domain, in which reference TRBV9 and TRBJ1-1 provide the parts outside the CDR3, is DSGVTQTPKHLITATGQRVTLRCSPRSGDLSVYWYQQSLDQGLQFLIQYYNGEERAKGNILERFSAQQFPDLHSELNLSSLELGDSALYFCASKGGGELNTEAFFGQGTRLTVV.

The chain combines TRBV9 with TRBJ1-1; D remains unclear. Deletions cut 3 bases from V and 1 base from J, with 10 bases between. The length of the CDR3 is 14 residues. CDR1 is SGDLS, CDR2 YYNGEE, per germline. The CDR3 sequence is CASSGTGKNTEAFF. In DNA, the CDR3 is TGTGCCAGCAGCGGGACGGGAAAGAACACTGAAGCTTTCTTT.

The V and J genes are TRBV11-3 and TRBJ2-7; 12 nucleotides agree with TRBD2. Trimming cost V 6 bases and J 5 bases; bases outside gene matches: 8. From germline, CDR1 is SGHNT and CDR2 YENEEA. CDR3 length: 15 amino acids. CDR3 protein: CASSPRLAGDHEQYF. CDR3 coding DNA: TGTGCCAGCAGTCCACGACTAGCGGGAGATCACGAGCAGTACTTC. The whole variable domain, filled in from reference TRBV11-3 and TRBJ2-7, reads EAGVVQSPRYKIIEKKQPVAFWCNPISGHNTLYWYLQNLGQGPELLIRYENEEAVDDSQLPKDRFSAERLKGVDSTLKIQPAELGDSAVYLCASSPRLAGDHEQYFGPGTRLTVT.

The chain couples TRBV29-1 to TRBJ2-1, with D tentatively TRBD1 or TRBD2 (6 bases each). Trimming took 5 bases from V and 7 from J, leaving 15 bases between them. Germline V gene sequence: CDR1 SQVTM, CDR2 ANQGSEA. This CDR3 is 13 amino acids long. This CDR3 reads CSVTRGPTNEQFF. CDR3 coding DNA: TGCAGCGTTACCCGGGGGCCCACGAATGAGCAGTTCTTC.

The chain carries TRBV23-1 and TRBJ2-7, with 9 bases aligning to TRBD1. TRBV23-1 is an open reading frame whose function is uncertain. J lost 3 bases, V lost 9 bases, and 6 bases had no gene match. The CDR3 runs 13 residues. CDR3 coding DNA: TGCGCCAGTATGGGACAGGGAATCTACGAGCAGTACTTC. It yields the protein CASMGQGIYEQYF.

This clone was recorded only once. The V gene is TRBV2, the J gene TRBJ1-1; D gene unclear. Germline V CDR1 and CDR2: SNHLY, FYNNEI. V was pared by 8 bases and J by 0 bases, with 7 bases between. The CDR3 extends over 12 amino acids. The CDR3 loop is CASGALNTEAFF. In DNA form, the CDR3 reads TGTGCCAGCGGCGCCTTGAACACTGAAGCTTTCTTT.

This clone was detected once. Written as DNA, the CDR3 is TGTGCCAGCAGCTACCGGACAGGGAACTACGAGCAGTACTTC. It codes for CASSYRTGNYEQYF. The chain is built from TRBV11-1 and TRBJ2-7; the match to TRBD1 covers 8 bases. V shed 4 bases, J shed 3 bases, and the junction held 5 bases outside the gene matches. This CDR3 is built from 14 residues. Germline V gene data show CDR1 as SGHAT and CDR2 as FQDESV (reference sequence). The variable domain in full, completed from reference TRBV11-1 and TRBJ2-7, reads EAEVAQSPRYKITEKSQAVAFWCDPISGHATLYWYRQILGQGPELLVQFQDESVVDDSQLPKDRFSAERLKGVDSTLKIQPAELGDSAMYLCASSYRTGNYEQYFGPGTRLTVT.

A few counts support this clone. This chain links TRBV18 with TRBJ2-1; possible D gene TRBD2, 5 bases. V was shortened by 3 bases and J by 8 bases, with 14 bases between the two germline ends. Germline loops: CDR1 KGHSH, CDR2 LQKENI. This CDR3 contains 14 residues. CDR3: CASSPNDEGHEQFF. CDR3 nucleotides: TGTGCCAGCTCACCTAACGACGAGGGTCATGAGCAGTTCTTC.

The genes are TRBV3-1 (or the pseudogene TRBV3-2) and TRBJ2-2; TRBD2 agrees at 14 bases. The CDR3 runs 18 residues. V was clipped by 4 bases and J by 5 bases; unmatched bases: 9. Per germline, CDR1 LGHDT and CDR2 YNNKEL (reference sequence). DNA of the CDR3: TGTGCCAGCAGCCCTAGACTAGCGGGAGGGCCTCGGACCGGGGAGCTGTTTTTT. It specifies CASSPRLAGGPRTGELFF.

This clone was found once. The chain couples TRBV18 to TRBJ1-5; tentative D call: TRBD1 (5 bases). CDR3 size: 14 residues. The V gene lost 4 bases and the J gene lost 0 bases, with 7 bases spanning the gap. Germline V gene sequence: CDR1 KGHSH, CDR2 LQKENI. This chain's CDR3 is CASSRDGSNQPQHF. DNA for the CDR3: TGTGCCAGCTCACGGGACGGTAGCAATCAGCCCCAGCATTTT. The complete variable domain, with remaining parts taken from reference TRBV18 and TRBJ1-5, reads NAGVMQNPRHLVRRRGQEARLRCSPMKGHSHVYWYRQLPEEGLKFMVYLQKENIIDESGMPKERFSAEFPKEGPSILRIQQVVRGDSAAYFCASSRDGSNQPQHFGDGTRLSIL.

The chain joins TRBV12-3 or TRBV12-4 to TRBJ1-5, with D uncertain. This CDR3 region has 13 residues. The germline V and J ends were trimmed by 4 bases and 9 bases, with 13 bases remaining between them. The CDR3 region is CASSSRSSGPQHF. CDR3 sequence (DNA): TGTGCCAGCAGTTCCAGGAGTTCTGGGCCCCAGCATTTT.

V usage is TRBV7-3 and J usage is TRBJ2-3; D gene uncertain. The CDR3 length is 13 residues. V was trimmed by 2 bases and J by 0 bases, leaving 3 bases between them. Germline V lookup: CDR1 SGHTA, CDR2 FQGTGA. CDR3: CASSLASTDTQYF. The CDR3 region has the DNA TGTGCCAGCAGCTTAGCTAGCACAGATACGCAGTATTTT.

CDR3 coding DNA: TGTGCCAGTAGTAGGAGCGGGTCCGTTCCCGAGCAGTACTTC. It codes for CASSRSGSVPEQYF. The genes are TRBV19 and TRBJ2-7; possible D gene TRBD2, 6 bases. Between the trimmed V and J ends, which lost 4 bases and 6 bases, there was a span of 16 bases. The CDR3 extends over 14 amino acids. The germline V gene has CDR1 LNHDA and CDR2 SQIVND (reference sequence). Complete variable domain (other parts from reference TRBV19 and TRBJ2-7): DGGITQSPKYLFRKEGQNVTLSCEQNLNHDAMYWYRQDPGQGLRLIYYSQIVNDFQKGDIAEGYSVSREKKESFPLTVTSAQKNPTAFYLCASSRSGSVPEQYFGPGTRLTVT.

The rearrangement joins TRBV19 to TRBJ2-1; TRBD1 matches at 10 bases. The CDR3 totals 13 residues. Germline assignment: CDR1 LNHDA and CDR2 SQIVND (reference sequence). Trimming removed 4 bases from V and 9 bases from J; junction bases left unmatched: 3. In DNA, the CDR3 is TGTGCCAGTAGTAAGACAGGGGGCGGTGAGCAGTTCTTC. Amino acid sequence: CASSKTGGGEQFF. Combining the CDR3 with reference TRBV19 and TRBJ2-1 gives the whole variable domain DGGITQSPKYLFRKEGQNVTLSCEQNLNHDAMYWYRQDPGQGLRLIYYSQIVNDFQKGDIAEGYSVSREKKESFPLTVTSAQKNPTAFYLCASSKTGGGEQFFGPGTRLTVL.